One sample yielded the 20 T cell receptor beta chains listed below, sequenced in a study of cytomegalovirus exposure and HLA in healthy donors. Vbeta (60) and Jbeta (13) primers were used in the PCR. Clones were sequenced by immunoSEQ multiplex PCR, and TCRdb holds only the in-frame ones, with some missing. The profile shows under 200,000 clones, 65% to 70% of them singletons. Sequencing input: PBMCs. These receptors all stem from a woman younger than 35 in good health and CMV-seropositive.

This rearrangement joins TRBV11-3 to TRBJ2-5, with D possibly TRBD1 on 6 matching bases. Per germline, CDR1 SGHNT and CDR2 YENEEA. This CDR3 is 15 amino acids long. V was clipped by 1 base and J by 5 bases, with 14 bases between them. CDR3 DNA sequence: TGTGCCAGCAGCTTAGGGAGCCAGGGGCGCGAGACCCAGTACTTC. This codes for CASSLGSQGRETQYF. Complete variable domain (other parts from reference TRBV11-3 and TRBJ2-5): EAGVVQSPRYKIIEKKQPVAFWCNPISGHNTLYWYLQNLGQGPELLIRYENEEAVDDSQLPKDRFSAERLKGVDSTLKIQPAELGDSAVYLCASSLGSQGRETQYFGPGTRLLVL.

This sequence joins TRBV19 and TRBJ2-1; TRBD2 agrees at 12 bases. The CDR3 spans 17 residues. V trimming: 5 bases; J trimming: 1 base; junction bases outside the gene matches: 6. Germline-derived CDR1 and CDR2 are LNHDA and SQIVND (reference sequence). The CDR3 nucleotides are TGTGCCAGTAGTGGGCAAGGACTAGCGGGATCCTACAATGAGCAGTTCTTC. Protein product: CASSGQGLAGSYNEQFF.

This clone has a single count. The J gene is TRBJ1-1, the V gene TRBV5-1; 8 bases map to TRBD1. The ends lost 5 bases at V and 5 bases at J; junction bases unmatched: 5. The CDR3 contains 13 residues. CDR1 and CDR2 from the germline V gene are SGHRS and YFSETQ. The CDR3 nucleotides read TGCGCCAGCAGATTTGACAGGGGAACTGAAGCTTTCTTT. Translated: CASRFDRGTEAFF.

The chain is built from TRBV20-1 and TRBJ2-3; D is ambiguous. The ends were cut back, 6 bases at V and 6 bases at J, with 7 bases in the middle. The V gene's germline CDR1 is DFQATT and CDR2 SNEGSKA (reference sequence). The CDR3 runs 10 residues. CDR3 sequence: CSAARDTQYF. CDR3 sequence (DNA): TGCAGTGCCGCTCGGGATACGCAGTATTTT.

The table lists this clone with a few counts. The rearrangement uses TRBV5-6 and TRBJ2-5, with D possibly TRBD2 on 7 matching bases. The CDR3 extends over 13 amino acids. Germline CDR1 is SGHDT and CDR2 is YYEEEE. With 5 bases removed from V and 1 base from J, the gap between germline ends came to 9 bases. CDR3 amino acids: CASRRGGQETQYF. In nucleotides, the CDR3 is TGTGCCAGCAGAAGGGGGGGCCAAGAGACCCAGTACTTC.

J is TRBJ1-5 and V is TRBV30; 7 nucleotides match TRBD1. The CDR3 is 16 amino acids. V dropped 1 base and J dropped 4; count of bases not matched to a gene: 10. Germline CDR1 GTSNPN, CDR2 SVGIG (reference sequence). CDR3 DNA: TGTGCCTGGAGTGGGGGACAGTTTGTGAGGAATCAGCCCCAGCATTTT. This encodes CAWSGGQFVRNQPQHF.

The genes are TRBV29-1 and TRBJ2-7, with TRBD1 matching 8 bases. Germline assignment: CDR1 SQVTM and CDR2 ANQGSEA. This CDR3 contains 13 residues. Trimming cost V 4 bases and J 4 bases; bases outside gene matches: 6. Here the CDR3 reads CSVGKDRAYEQYF. The CDR3 region has the DNA TGCAGCGTTGGAAAGGACAGGGCGTACGAGCAGTACTTC.

The rearrangement uses TRBV2 and TRBJ1-5; 8 bases line up with TRBD1. The CDR3 spans 16 residues. Germline V gene sequence: CDR1 SNHLY, CDR2 FYNNEI. V lost 6 bases and J lost 4; bases outside the gene matches: 11. The CDR3 sequence: CASSRQGILRNQPQHF. In DNA, the CDR3 is TGTGCCAGCAGCAGACAGGGGATCCTGAGGAATCAGCCCCAGCATTTT.

A few counts support this clone. The chain carries TRBV2 and TRBJ2-4; D gene unclear. Trimming shortened V by 5 bases and J by 0 bases, and 11 bases separated the two germline ends. The V gene's germline CDR1 is SNHLY and CDR2 FYNNEI. The CDR3 has 15 amino acids. The CDR3 region has the DNA TGTGCCAGCAGTCCCGTGAAACTAGCCAAAAACATTCAGTACTTC. It encodes CASSPVKLAKNIQYF. The complete variable domain, with remaining parts taken from reference TRBV2 and TRBJ2-4, reads EPEVTQTPSHQVTQMGQEVILRCVPISNHLYFYWYRQILGQKVEFLVSFYNNEISEKSEIFDDQFSVERPDGSNFTLKIRSTKLEDSAMYFCASSPVKLAKNIQYFGAGTRLSVL.

The table lists this clone with a count of one. The rearrangement uses TRBV28 and TRBJ2-7; the D gene is possibly TRBD2 (6 bases). This CDR3 region has 16 residues. The V end lost 7 bases, the J end lost 0 bases, and 19 bases lay between the germline ends. Germline V gives CDR1 MDHEN, CDR2 SYDVKM. The chain's CDR3 is CASTPGGAVSSYEQYF. The CDR3, as DNA: TGTGCCAGCACCCCAGGAGGGGCGGTTTCCTCCTACGAGCAGTACTTC.

V gene TRBV10-3 combines with J gene TRBJ2-3; D perhaps matches TRBD2 (6 bases). Germline CDR1 is ENHRY and CDR2 is SYGVKD. The germline V and J ends were trimmed by 3 bases and 1 base, with 11 bases remaining between them. The CDR3 consists of 15 residues. CDR3 amino acids: CAISDRAGRTDTQYF. In DNA form, the CDR3 reads TGTGCCATCAGTGATCGAGCGGGCCGCACAGATACGCAGTATTTT.

The V and J genes are TRBV7-3 and TRBJ1-6; 9 bases fit TRBD1. Germline lookup yields CDR1 SGHTA and CDR2 FQGTGA. With V trimmed by 6 bases and J by 10 bases, 7 bases remained unmatched. The CDR3 covers 14 residues. CDR3 loop: CASSKGQGSSPLHF. The DNA for the CDR3 is TGTGCCAGCAGTAAAGGACAGGGGAGCTCACCCCTCCACTTT.

This chain joins TRBV7-2 and TRBJ1-1; D is undetermined. V shed 1 base and J shed 4 bases, with 13 bases lying between them. CDR1 is SGHTA and CDR2 is FQGNSA in the germline V gene. The length of the CDR3 is 15 residues. Written as DNA, the CDR3 is TGTGCCAGCAGCTTAGAGCGTCAGCGGAGCACTGAAGCTTTCTTT. Protein sequence: CASSLERQRSTEAFF.

The V gene is TRBV28, the J gene TRBJ2-5; unclear D gene. The germline CDR1 and CDR2 sequences are MDHEN and SYDVKM. This CDR3 is 13 amino acids long. V was pared by 10 bases and J by 0 bases, with 12 bases between. The CDR3 sequence is CAIVSLYQETQYF. CDR3 coding DNA: TGTGCCATCGTGAGCCTGTACCAAGAGACCCAGTACTTC.

This chain links TRBV19 with TRBJ1-2, with a weak D call TRBD1 (6 bases). The CDR3 length is 15 residues. Germline V gene sequence: CDR1 LNHDA, CDR2 SQIVND (reference sequence). The V and J ends lost 7 bases and 4 bases respectively, with 19 bases between them. CDR3 region: CASTDLQGRGYGYTF. The CDR3 DNA follows: TGTGCCAGTACCGATTTACAGGGCCGAGGCTATGGCTACACCTTC.

The V and J genes are TRBV27 and TRBJ1-5; D remains unclear. The CDR3 has 15 amino acids. Deletions cut 6 bases from V and 2 bases from J, with 14 bases between. Germline loops: CDR1 MNHEY, CDR2 SMNVEV (reference sequence). The DNA of the CDR3 is TGTGCCAGCAGCCTAACTCGAGGGCGCAATCAGCCCCAGCATTTT. Translating gives CASSLTRGRNQPQHF.

The rearrangement links TRBV18 to TRBJ1-5; TRBD1 aligns across 9 bases. The junction had 10 bases not matched to a gene; V was cut back by 4 bases and J by 6 bases. The CDR3 has 16 residues. Germline CDR1 and CDR2: KGHSH and LQKENI. Here the CDR3 DNA reads TGTGCCAGCTCACTCCTGGACAGGGGCGCGTCTCAGCCCCAGCATTTT. Its protein product is CASSLLDRGASQPQHF.

The rearrangement uses TRBV28 and TRBJ2-1; perhaps TRBD2 as D (7 bases). Germline V lookup: CDR1 MDHEN, CDR2 SYDVKM. V lost 6 bases and J 2 bases, leaving 11 bases between the germline ends. CDR3 size: 14 residues. CDR3 loop: CASRAGATYNEQFF. The CDR3 DNA follows: TGTGCCAGCAGGGCGGGGGCTACCTACAATGAGCAGTTCTTC.

V and J are TRBV28 and TRBJ2-7; 9 bases match TRBD2. This CDR3 comprises 15 residues. Per germline, CDR1 MDHEN and CDR2 SYDVKM. The trim removed 7 bases at V and 3 bases at J, leaving 10 bases unmatched. CDR3: CASNQVAGGDYEQYF. The DNA of the CDR3 is TGTGCCAGCAACCAAGTGGCGGGAGGGGACTACGAGCAGTACTTC.

The J gene is TRBJ1-2, the V gene TRBV5-5; tentatively, D is TRBD1 (5 bases). Trimming removed 4 bases at V and 4 bases at J, with 17 bases between. CDR1 is SGHKS and CDR2 is YYEKEE in the germline V gene (reference sequence). The length of the CDR3 is 15 residues. CDR3 residues: CASSLGQSKAYGYTF. The CDR3 DNA reads TGTGCCAGCAGCCTAGGACAATCCAAAGCCTATGGCTACACCTTC.